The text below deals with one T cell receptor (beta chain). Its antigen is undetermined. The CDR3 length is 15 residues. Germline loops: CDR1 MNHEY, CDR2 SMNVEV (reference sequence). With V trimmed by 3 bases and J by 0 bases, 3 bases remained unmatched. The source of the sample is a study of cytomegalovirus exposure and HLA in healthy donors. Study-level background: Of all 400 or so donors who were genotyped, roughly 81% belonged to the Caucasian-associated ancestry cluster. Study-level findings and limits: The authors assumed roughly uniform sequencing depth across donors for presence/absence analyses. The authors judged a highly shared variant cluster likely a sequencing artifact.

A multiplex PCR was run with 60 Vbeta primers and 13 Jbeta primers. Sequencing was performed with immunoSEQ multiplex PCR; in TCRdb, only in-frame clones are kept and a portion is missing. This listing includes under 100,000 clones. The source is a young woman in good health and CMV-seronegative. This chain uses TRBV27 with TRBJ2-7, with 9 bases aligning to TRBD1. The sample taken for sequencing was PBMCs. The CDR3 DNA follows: TGTGCCAGCAGTTTTTCGGGACAGGGCTCCTACGAGCAGTACTTC. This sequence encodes CASSFSGQGSYEQYF.